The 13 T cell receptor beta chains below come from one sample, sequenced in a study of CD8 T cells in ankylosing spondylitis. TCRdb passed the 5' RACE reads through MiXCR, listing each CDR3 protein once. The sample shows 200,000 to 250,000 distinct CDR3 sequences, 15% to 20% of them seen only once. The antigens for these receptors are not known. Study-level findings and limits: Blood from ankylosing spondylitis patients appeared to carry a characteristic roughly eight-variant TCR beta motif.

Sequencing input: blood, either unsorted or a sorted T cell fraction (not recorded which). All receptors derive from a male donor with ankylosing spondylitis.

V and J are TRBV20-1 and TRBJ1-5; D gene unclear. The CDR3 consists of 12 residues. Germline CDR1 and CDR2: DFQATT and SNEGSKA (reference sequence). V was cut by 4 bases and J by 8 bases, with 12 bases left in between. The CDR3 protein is CSATWGDKPQHF. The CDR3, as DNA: TGCAGTGCTACTTGGGGTGATAAGCCCCAGCATTTT.

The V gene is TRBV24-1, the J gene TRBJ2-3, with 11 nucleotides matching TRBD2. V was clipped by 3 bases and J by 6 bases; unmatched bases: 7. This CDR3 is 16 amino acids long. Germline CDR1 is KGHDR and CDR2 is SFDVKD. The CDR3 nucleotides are TGTGCCACCAGTGATAAGACTAGCGGGACAACGGATACGCAGTATTTT. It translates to CATSDKTSGTTDTQYF.

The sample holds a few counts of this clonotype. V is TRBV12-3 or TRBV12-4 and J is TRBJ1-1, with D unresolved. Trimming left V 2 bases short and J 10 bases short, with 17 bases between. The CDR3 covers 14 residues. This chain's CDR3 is CASSLSSRKDSAFF. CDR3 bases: TGTGCCAGCAGTTTATCATCCAGGAAAGACTCAGCTTTCTTT.

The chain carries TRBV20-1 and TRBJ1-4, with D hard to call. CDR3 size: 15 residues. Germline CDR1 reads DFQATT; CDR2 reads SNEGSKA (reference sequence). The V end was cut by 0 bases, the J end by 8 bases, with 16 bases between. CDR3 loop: CSARDLGGRAEKLFF. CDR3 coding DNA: TGCAGTGCTAGAGATTTGGGTGGAAGGGCCGAAAAACTGTTTTTT.

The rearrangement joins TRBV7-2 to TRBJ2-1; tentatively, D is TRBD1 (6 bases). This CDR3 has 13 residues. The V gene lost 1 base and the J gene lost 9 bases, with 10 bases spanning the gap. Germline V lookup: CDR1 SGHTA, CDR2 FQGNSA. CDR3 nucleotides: TGTGCCAGCAGCTTAGAGGGGGTCCCTGAGCAGTTCTTC. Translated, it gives CASSLEGVPEQFF. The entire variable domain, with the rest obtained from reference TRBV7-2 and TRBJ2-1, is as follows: GAGVSQSPSNKVTEKGKDVELRCDPISGHTALYWYRQSLGQGLEFLIYFQGNSAPDKSGLPSDRFSAERTGGSVSTLTIQRTQQEDSAVYLCASSLEGVPEQFFGPGTRLTVL.

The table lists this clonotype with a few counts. DNA for the CDR3: TGTGCCAGCACTTGGGGGGCGGGGGACACTGAAGCTTTCTTT. This codes for CASTWGAGDTEAFF. This sequence joins TRBV12-3 or TRBV12-4 and TRBJ1-1; tentative D call: TRBD1 (6 bases). The V end was cut by 7 bases, the J end by 3 bases, with 15 bases between. This CDR3 spans 14 amino acids.

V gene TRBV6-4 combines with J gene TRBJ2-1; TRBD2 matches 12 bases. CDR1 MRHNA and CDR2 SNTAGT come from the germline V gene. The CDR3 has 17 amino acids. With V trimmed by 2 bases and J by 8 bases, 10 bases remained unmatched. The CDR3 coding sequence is TGTGCCAGCAGTGACCCGCCCGGGACTAGCGGGTGCGATGAGCAGTTCTTC. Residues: CASSDPPGTSGCDEQFF.

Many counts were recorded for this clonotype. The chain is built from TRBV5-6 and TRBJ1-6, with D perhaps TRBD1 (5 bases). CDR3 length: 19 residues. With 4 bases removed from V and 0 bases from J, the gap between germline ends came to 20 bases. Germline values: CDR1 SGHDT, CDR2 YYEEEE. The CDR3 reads CASSLPADSPSSYNSPLHF. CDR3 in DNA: TGTGCCAGCAGCCTACCCGCCGACAGTCCGAGCTCCTATAATTCACCCCTCCACTTT.

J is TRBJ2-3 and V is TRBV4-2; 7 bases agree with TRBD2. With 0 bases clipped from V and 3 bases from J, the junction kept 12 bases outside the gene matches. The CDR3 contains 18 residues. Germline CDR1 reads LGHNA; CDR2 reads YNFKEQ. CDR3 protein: CASSQDLYSGLRTDTQYF. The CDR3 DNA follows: TGTGCCAGCAGCCAAGATCTTTATAGCGGGCTTAGGACAGATACGCAGTATTTT.

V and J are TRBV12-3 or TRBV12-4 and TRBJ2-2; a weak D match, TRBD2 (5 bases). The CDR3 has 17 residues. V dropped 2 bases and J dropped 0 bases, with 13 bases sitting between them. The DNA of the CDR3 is TGTGCCAGCAGTTTAACCGGGCGGGCCTCGAACACCGGGGAGCTGTTTTTT. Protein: CASSLTGRASNTGELFF.

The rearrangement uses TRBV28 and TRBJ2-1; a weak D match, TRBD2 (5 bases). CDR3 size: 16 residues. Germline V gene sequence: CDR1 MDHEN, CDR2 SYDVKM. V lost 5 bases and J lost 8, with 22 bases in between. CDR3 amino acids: CASSPELEDIRDEQFF. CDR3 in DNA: TGTGCCAGCAGTCCGGAACTAGAAGATATTAGGGATGAGCAGTTCTTC.

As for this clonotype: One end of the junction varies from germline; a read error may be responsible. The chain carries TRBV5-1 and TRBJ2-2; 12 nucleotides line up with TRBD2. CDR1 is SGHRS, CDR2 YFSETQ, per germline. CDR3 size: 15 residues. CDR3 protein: CASSLGLAGTGELFF. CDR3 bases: TGTGCCAGCAGCCTCGGACTAGCGGGGACCGGGGAGCTGTTTTTT.

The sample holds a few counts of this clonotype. The CDR3 loop reads CAIRAEGEGEKLFF. In DNA, the CDR3 is TGTGCCATCAGAGCGGAGGGAGAGGGTGAAAAACTGTTTTTT. This chain links TRBV10-3 with TRBJ1-4; D remains unclear. Trimming pared 6 bases from V and 7 bases from J, leaving 15 bases between. Looked up from germline, CDR1 is ENHRY and CDR2 is SYGVKD. This CDR3 comprises 14 residues.